The rows below give T cell receptor beta chains drawn from one sample of a study of blood T cell repertoires in COVID-19. The assay was immunoSEQ multiplex PCR, and TCRdb's table has in-frame clones only and misses some. Of around 120,000 clones in the sample, 75% to 95% were seen once. The material sequenced was peripheral blood. All receptors come from a human donor with active COVID-19. The donor label of this sample is uncertain. The CDR3 runs from the conserved cysteine through the conserved F or W. D genes are given only for firm matches. A clone size is listed for some rows: how often the clone was seen (once, few, many), or a class if it is expanded.

abundance,v_gene,d_gene,j_gene,CDR3nt,CDR3aa
NA,TRBV27,TRBD2,TRBJ2-3,TGTGCCAGCAGCCCTAGCGGGGGGAGCACAGATACGCAGTATTTT,CASSPSGGSTDTQYF
NA,TRBV13,NA,TRBJ1-2,TGTGCCAGCAGCCGTGAACTGGAGGTAAACTATGGCTACACCTTC,CASSRELEVNYGYTF
NA,TRBV9,TRBD2,TRBJ2-5,TGTGCCAGCAGCTCCCTAGCGGGGGCCCCACAAGAGACCCAGTACTTC,CASSSLAGAPQETQYF
NA,TRBV3-1/TRBV3-2,TRBD1,TRBJ1-2,TGTGCCAGCAGCTCGGACAGGGGGCTCTATGGCTACACCTTC,CASSSDRGLYGYTF
NA,TRBV9,NA,TRBJ2-2,TGTGCCAGCAGCGTAGATATTTTCAGCACCGGGGAGCTGTTTTTT,CASSVDIFSTGELFF
few,TRBV2,TRBD1,TRBJ1-3,TGTGCCAGCAGTGACCGAGGGGGCAGAAACACCATATATTTT,CASSDRGGRNTIYF
once,TRBV13,TRBD1,TRBJ2-3,TGTGCCAGCAGCTTAAAATTAAGGGCTGCTGGACAGGGGGTCCCAGATACGCAGTATTTT,CASSLKLRAAGQGVPDTQYF
NA,TRBV7-2,NA,TRBJ1-1,TGTGCCAGCAGCCGTAGGAACACTGAAGCTTTCTTT,CASSRRNTEAFF
NA,TRBV30,NA,TRBJ1-1,TGTGCCTGGGCGGTGATAGGGAACACTGAAGCTTTCTTT,CAWAVIGNTEAFF
NA,TRBV5-6,TRBD1,TRBJ2-2,TGTGCCAGCAGACGGGGACAGAACGTGAACACCGGGGAGCTGTTTTTT,CASRRGQNVNTGELFF
NA,TRBV6-5,NA,TRBJ1-5,TGTGCCAGCAGGGAGGGGAGTTATAGCAATCAGCCCCAGCATTTT,CASREGSYSNQPQHF
NA,TRBV2,TRBD2,TRBJ2-1,TGTGCCAGCAGATTAGCGGGGGGAAACAATGAGCAGTTCTTC,CASRLAGGNNEQFF
NA,TRBV6-1,NA,TRBJ1-5,TGTGCCAGCAGTGACAGGGGCGGTCAGCCCCAGCATTTT,CASSDRGGQPQHF
NA,TRBV4-1,NA,TRBJ2-6,TGCGCCAGCAGCCAAGATGGGACTCGAACAAGCTCTGGGGCCAACGTCCTGACTTTC,CASSQDGTRTSSGANVLTF
NA,TRBV5-4,TRBD1,TRBJ2-3,TGTGCCAGCAGCTTTTGGCAGGGGGCGTCCACAGATACGCAGTATTTT,CASSFWQGASTDTQYF
NA,TRBV5-5,NA,TRBJ1-3,TGTGCCAGCAGCCCCCGGGACTACGACTCTGGAAACACCATATATTTT,CASSPRDYDSGNTIYF
NA,TRBV5-1,NA,TRBJ2-3,TGCGCCAGCAGCTGGTCCCAGGGGCGAGAGTGGGCAGATACGCAGTATTTT,CASSWSQGREWADTQYF
NA,TRBV9,TRBD1,TRBJ2-5,TGTGCCAGCAGCGTAGCTATGGGACAGGGCCAAGAGACCCAGTACTTC,CASSVAMGQGQETQYF
NA,TRBV13,NA,TRBJ2-5,TGTGCCAGCAGCTTATTTCGGGAAGAGACCCAGTACTTC,CASSLFREETQYF
NA,TRBV4-1,TRBD1,TRBJ2-1,TGCGCCAGCAGCCACCTCGGACAGGGAATATTAAGTGAGCAGTTCTTC,CASSHLGQGILSEQFF
NA,TRBV5-1,TRBD1,TRBJ1-1,TGCGCCAGCAGCTTCGGAACAGGGGGAAGAAGCACTGAAGCTTTCTTT,CASSFGTGGRSTEAFF
NA,TRBV6-5,NA,TRBJ2-7,TGTGCCAGCAGTTCTAGGACAACCCAGTTCTACGAGCAGTACTTC,CASSSRTTQFYEQYF
NA,TRBV2,NA,TRBJ2-3,TGTGCCAGCAGCTCCAGGGTCCCAGATACGCAGTATTTT,CASSSRVPDTQYF
NA,TRBV24-1,NA,TRBJ2-5,TGTGCCACCAGTGATTTGGGGCAGGGAAGTGAGACCCAGTACTTC,CATSDLGQGSETQYF
NA,TRBV11-3,NA,TRBJ1-1,TGTGCCAGCAGCTTGGGACAGAACACTGAAGCTTTCTTT,CASSLGQNTEAFF
once,TRBV6-2/TRBV6-3,TRBD2,TRBJ2-3,TGTGCCAGCAGTTCGGGACTAGGGGTAGATACGCAGTATTTT,CASSSGLGVDTQYF
NA,TRBV4-3,TRBD2,TRBJ2-1,TGCGCCAGCAGCCAAGTCCTTTCGGGGGGGCGTACTAATGAGCAGTTCTTC,CASSQVLSGGRTNEQFF
NA,TRBV5-6,NA,TRBJ1-4,TGTGCCAGCAGCCCCGGGACAAGTATTGAAAAACTGTTTTTT,CASSPGTSIEKLFF
NA,TRBV28,NA,TRBJ1-2,TGTGCCAGCAGTGAGGCAGGGGCGCGAGGCTACACCTTC,CASSEAGARGYTF
NA,TRBV23-1,TRBD1,TRBJ1-1,TGCGCCAGCAGCTCCCCCGACAGGGCGAACACTGAAGCTTTCTTT,CASSSPDRANTEAFF
NA,TRBV19,NA,TRBJ1-2,TGTGCCAGTAAGCGGGTGTCCCCCGACTATGGCTACACCTTC,CASKRVSPDYGYTF
few,TRBV15,NA,TRBJ1-5,TGTGCCACCAGCAGTTCCGACAGAGGGGGGGGTCAGCCCCAGCATTTT,CATSSSDRGGGQPQHF
NA,TRBV11-3,NA,TRBJ2-1,TGTGCCAGCAGCTTCCTTGCGAGCTCCTACAATGAGCAGTTCTTC,CASSFLASSYNEQFF
NA,TRBV7-2,TRBD2,TRBJ2-1,TGTGCCAGCAGCTTAGACGGGACTAGCGGGGGCTATGAGCAGTTCTTC,CASSLDGTSGGYEQFF
NA,TRBV19,NA,TRBJ1-6,TGTGCCAGTAGTCCAGGGTCGAGTTCACCCCTCCACTTT,CASSPGSSSPLHF
few,TRBV14,NA,TRBJ1-1,TGTGCCAGCAGCCAAGATCGGGTTCAAACTGAAGCTTTCTTT,CASSQDRVQTEAFF
NA,TRBV11-3,TRBD1,TRBJ2-2,TGTGCCAGCAGCCACGGGACAGGGAACACCGGGGAGCTGTTTTTT,CASSHGTGNTGELFF
NA,TRBV18,TRBD1,TRBJ1-5,TGTGCCAGCTCCTCCGAAACAGGGGGCAATCAGCCCCAGCATTTT,CASSSETGGNQPQHF
NA,TRBV5-8,NA,TRBJ1-1,TGTGCCAGCAGCTTGCTTTGGAACACTGAAGCTTTCTTT,CASSLLWNTEAFF
few,TRBV3-1/TRBV3-2,NA,TRBJ2-7,TGTGCCAGCAGCCACACCTCCTCGGACAGTGCTAACGAGCAGTACTTC,CASSHTSSDSANEQYF